The text below deals with one T cell receptor (beta chain). Germline-derived CDR1 and CDR2 are MGHRA and YSYEKL. V was clipped by 0 bases and J by 8 bases; unmatched bases: 8. The length of the CDR3 is 16 residues. Both 60 Vbeta primers and 13 Jbeta primers went into the PCR. In the original workflow: Counted up in a later analysis, unique TCR beta chains came to some 75 million, with around 10 million shared. Here immunoSEQ multiplex PCR was the method, and the copy in TCRdb shows in-frame clones only, minus some. V and J calls and clone size come straight from that table; D and trimming were deduced from the DNA. The sample has some 130,000 clones, 65% to 80% seen once. The record originates from a study of cytomegalovirus exposure and HLA in healthy donors.

Sequencing was carried out using PBMCs. This rearrangement joins TRBV4-1 to TRBJ1-4; 8 bases map to TRBD1. This receptor was identified in a woman aged 45-60 years in good health and CMV-seropositive. CDR3 coding DNA: TGCGCCAGCAGCCAAGAACTCAGGGGGCTGGGAGAAAAACTGTTTTTT. It yields the protein CASSQELRGLGEKLFF.